This TCR beta chain was captured by sequencing in a study of chemoradiotherapy in HPV16-positive cancers. Assay used: immunoSEQ multiplex PCR; TCRdb lists only in-frame clones, some missing. The sample shows under 35,000 clones, 93% of them seen only once. A word on this clone: As yet, its antigen is unknown.

General study points: HPV-responsive T-cell expansion during chemoradiotherapy was linked to improved recurrence-free survival in HPV16-positive patients.

V shed 4 bases and J 1 base; nucleotides not matched to a gene: 8. The CDR3 consists of 18 residues. Germline CDR1 reads SGHNT; CDR2 reads YYREEE (reference sequence). Sequenced material: blood, taken from a patient who underwent chemoradiotherapy. The TCR comes from a human donor with HPV-associated anogenital cancer. V usage is TRBV5-4 and J usage is TRBJ2-2, with TRBD2 identical over 12 bases. Here the CDR3 reads CASSGKGLAGVNTGELFF. The CDR3 DNA reads as TGTGCCAGCAGCGGTAAGGGACTAGCGGGCGTGAACACCGGGGAGCTGTTTTTT.